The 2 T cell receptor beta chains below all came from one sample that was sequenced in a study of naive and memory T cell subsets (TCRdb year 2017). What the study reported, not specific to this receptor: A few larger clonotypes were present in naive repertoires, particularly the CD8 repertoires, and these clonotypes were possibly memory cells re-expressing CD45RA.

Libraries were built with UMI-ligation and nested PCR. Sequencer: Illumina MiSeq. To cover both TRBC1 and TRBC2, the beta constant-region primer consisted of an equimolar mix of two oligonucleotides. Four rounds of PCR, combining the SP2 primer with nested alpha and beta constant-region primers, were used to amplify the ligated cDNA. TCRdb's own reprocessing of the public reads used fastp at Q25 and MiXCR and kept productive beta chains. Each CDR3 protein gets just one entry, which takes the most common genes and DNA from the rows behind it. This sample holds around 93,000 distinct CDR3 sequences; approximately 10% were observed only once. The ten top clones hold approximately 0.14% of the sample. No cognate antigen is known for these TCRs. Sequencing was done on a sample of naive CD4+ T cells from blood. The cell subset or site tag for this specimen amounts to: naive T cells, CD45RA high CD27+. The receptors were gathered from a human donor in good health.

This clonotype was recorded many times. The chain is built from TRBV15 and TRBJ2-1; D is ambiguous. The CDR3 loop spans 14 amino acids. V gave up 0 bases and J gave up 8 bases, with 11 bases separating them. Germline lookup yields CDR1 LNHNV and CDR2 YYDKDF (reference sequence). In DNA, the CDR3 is TGTGCCACCAGCAGAGATCAGTGGGCCCATGAGCAGTTCTTC. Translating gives CATSRDQWAHEQFF.

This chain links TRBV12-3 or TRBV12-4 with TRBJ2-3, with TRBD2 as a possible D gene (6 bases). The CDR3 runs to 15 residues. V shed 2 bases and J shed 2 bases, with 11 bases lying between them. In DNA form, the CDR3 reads TGTGCCAGCAGTTTACGGGGAGGCAACACAGATACGCAGTATTTT. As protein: CASSLRGGNTDTQYF.